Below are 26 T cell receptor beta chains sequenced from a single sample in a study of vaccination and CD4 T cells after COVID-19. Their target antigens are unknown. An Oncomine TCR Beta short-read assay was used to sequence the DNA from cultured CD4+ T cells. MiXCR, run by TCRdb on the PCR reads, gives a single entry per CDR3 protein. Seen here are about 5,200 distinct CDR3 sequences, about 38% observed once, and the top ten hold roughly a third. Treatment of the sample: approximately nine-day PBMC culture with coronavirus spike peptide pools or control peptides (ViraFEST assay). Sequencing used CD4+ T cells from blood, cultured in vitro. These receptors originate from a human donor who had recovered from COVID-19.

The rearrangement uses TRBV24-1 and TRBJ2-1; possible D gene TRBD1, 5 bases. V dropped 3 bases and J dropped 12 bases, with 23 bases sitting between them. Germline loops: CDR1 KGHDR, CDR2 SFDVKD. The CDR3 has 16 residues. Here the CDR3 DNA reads TGTGCCACCAGTGATAGAACTTCTCCCCTGGGGCAGGGGCAGTTCTTC. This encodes CATSDRTSPLGQGQFF.

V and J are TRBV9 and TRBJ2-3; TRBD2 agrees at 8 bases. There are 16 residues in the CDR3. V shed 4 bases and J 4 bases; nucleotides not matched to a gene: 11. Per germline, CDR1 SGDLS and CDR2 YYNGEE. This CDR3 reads CASSPLAGGLSDTQYF. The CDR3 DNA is TGTGCCAGCAGCCCCTTGGCGGGGGGTTTGTCAGATACGCAGTATTTT.

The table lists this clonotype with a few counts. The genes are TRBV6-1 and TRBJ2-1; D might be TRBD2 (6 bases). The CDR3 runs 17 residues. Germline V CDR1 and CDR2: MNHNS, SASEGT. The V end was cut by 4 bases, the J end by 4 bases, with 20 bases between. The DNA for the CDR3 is TGTGCCAGCAGTGGTCGCGGAGCGGGTCCGGGGTACAATGAGCAGTTCTTC. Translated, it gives CASSGRGAGPGYNEQFF.

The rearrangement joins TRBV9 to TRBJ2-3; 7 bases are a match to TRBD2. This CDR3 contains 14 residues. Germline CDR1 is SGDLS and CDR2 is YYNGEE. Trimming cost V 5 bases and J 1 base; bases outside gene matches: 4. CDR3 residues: CASRGRGGTDTQYF. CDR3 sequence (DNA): TGTGCCAGCAGAGGACGGGGGGGCACAGATACGCAGTATTTT.

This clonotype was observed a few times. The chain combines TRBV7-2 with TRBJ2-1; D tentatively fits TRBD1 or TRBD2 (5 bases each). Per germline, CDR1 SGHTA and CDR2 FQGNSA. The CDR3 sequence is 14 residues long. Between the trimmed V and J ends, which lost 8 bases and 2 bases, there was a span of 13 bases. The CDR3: CASRPQGAYNEQFF. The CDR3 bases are TGTGCCAGCCGACCGCAGGGAGCCTACAATGAGCAGTTCTTC.

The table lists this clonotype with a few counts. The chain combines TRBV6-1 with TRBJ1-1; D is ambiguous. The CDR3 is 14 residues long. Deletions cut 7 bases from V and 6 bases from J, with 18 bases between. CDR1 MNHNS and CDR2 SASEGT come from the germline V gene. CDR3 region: CASTAFLEGAEAFF. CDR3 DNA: TGTGCCAGCACCGCGTTTCTCGAGGGCGCTGAAGCTTTCTTT.

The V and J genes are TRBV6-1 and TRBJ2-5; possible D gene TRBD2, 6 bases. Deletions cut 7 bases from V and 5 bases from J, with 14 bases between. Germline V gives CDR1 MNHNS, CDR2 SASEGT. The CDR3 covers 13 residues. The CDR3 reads CASTRPGGETQYF. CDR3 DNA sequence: TGTGCCAGCACCCGACCTGGGGGGGAGACCCAGTACTTC.

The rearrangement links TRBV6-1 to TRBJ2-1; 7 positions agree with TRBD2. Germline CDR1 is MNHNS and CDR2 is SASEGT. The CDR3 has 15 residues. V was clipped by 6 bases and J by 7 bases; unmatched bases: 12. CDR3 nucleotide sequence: TGTGCCAGCAGAAGGGGCAGCGGGGTCGGGAATGAGCAGTTCTTC. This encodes CASRRGSGVGNEQFF.

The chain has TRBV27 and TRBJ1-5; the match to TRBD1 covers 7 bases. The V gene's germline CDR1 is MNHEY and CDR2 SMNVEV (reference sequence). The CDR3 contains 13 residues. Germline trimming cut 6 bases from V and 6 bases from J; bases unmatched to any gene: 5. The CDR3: CASSLKGAQPQHF. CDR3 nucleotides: TGTGCCAGCAGCCTAAAGGGGGCTCAGCCCCAGCATTTT.

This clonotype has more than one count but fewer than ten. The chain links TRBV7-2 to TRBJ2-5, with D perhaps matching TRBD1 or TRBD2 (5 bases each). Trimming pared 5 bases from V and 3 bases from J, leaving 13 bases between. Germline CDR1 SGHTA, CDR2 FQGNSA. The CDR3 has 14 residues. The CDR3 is CASSLGTLKETQYF. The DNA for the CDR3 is TGTGCCAGCAGCCTCGGGACGCTAAAAGAGACCCAGTACTTC.

CDR3 sequence reads: CATSDLTSGRTDTQYF. DNA of the CDR3: TGTGCCACCAGTGATTTGACGTCGGGACGCACAGATACGCAGTATTTT. The chain recombines TRBV24-1 with TRBJ2-3; either TRBD1 or TRBD2 may fit D (5 bases each). V was pared by 0 bases and J by 1 base, with 10 bases between. The CDR3 loop spans 16 amino acids. Germline assignment: CDR1 KGHDR and CDR2 SFDVKD.

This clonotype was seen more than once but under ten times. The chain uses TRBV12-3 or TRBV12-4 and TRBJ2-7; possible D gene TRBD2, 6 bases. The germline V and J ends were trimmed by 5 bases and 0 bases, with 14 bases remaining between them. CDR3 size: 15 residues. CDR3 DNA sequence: TGTGCCAGCAGTCTTAGCGGTTTAAGCTCCTACGAGCAGTACTTC. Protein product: CASSLSGLSSYEQYF.

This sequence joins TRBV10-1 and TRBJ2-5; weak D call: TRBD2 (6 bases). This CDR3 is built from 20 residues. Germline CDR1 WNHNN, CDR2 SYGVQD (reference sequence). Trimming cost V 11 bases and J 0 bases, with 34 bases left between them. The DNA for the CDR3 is TGCGCCGGCCATAAACATGTGGGGGGAGAATCTCTACAGTACCAAGAGACCCAGTACTTC. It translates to CAGHKHVGGESLQYQETQYF.

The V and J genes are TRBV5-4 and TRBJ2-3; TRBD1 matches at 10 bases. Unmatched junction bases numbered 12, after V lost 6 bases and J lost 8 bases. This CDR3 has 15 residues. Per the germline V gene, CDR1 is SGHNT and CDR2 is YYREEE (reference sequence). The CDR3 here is CASTEGGQGIVTQYF. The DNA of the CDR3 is TGTGCCAGCACCGAGGGGGGACAGGGGATAGTTACGCAGTATTTT.

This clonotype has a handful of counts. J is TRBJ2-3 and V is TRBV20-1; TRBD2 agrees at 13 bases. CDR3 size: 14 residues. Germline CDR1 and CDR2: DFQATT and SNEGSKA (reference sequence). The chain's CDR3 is CSVLGLAGVYTQYF. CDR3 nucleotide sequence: TGCAGCGTCCTAGGACTAGCGGGAGTTTATACGCAGTATTTT.

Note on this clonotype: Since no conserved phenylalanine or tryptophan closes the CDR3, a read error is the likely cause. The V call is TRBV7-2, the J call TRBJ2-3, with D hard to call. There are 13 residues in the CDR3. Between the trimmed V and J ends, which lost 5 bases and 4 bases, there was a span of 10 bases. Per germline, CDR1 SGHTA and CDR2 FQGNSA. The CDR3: CASSPRLSDTQYL. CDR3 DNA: TGTGCCAGCAGCCCCCGGTTGTCAGATACGCAGTATCTT.

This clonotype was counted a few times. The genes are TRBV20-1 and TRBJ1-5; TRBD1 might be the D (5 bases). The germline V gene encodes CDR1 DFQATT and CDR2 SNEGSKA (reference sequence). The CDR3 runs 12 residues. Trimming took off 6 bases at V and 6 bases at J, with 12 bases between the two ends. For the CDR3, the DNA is TGCAGTGCCCGACGGGGGGGTCAGCCCCAGCATTTT. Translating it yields CSARRGGQPQHF.

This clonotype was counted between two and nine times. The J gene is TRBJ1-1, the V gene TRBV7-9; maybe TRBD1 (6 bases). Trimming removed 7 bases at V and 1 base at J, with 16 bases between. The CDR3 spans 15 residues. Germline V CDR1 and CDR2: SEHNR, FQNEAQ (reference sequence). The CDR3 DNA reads TGTGCCAGCACCGATCAACAGGGAGAGAACACTGAAGCTTTCTTT. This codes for CASTDQQGENTEAFF.

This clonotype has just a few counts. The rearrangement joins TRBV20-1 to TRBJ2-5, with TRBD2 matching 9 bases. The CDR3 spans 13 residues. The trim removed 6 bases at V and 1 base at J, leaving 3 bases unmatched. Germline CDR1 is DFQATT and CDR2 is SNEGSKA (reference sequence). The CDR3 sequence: CSAARGGQETQYF. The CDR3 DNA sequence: TGCAGTGCCGCGCGGGGGGGCCAAGAGACCCAGTACTTC.

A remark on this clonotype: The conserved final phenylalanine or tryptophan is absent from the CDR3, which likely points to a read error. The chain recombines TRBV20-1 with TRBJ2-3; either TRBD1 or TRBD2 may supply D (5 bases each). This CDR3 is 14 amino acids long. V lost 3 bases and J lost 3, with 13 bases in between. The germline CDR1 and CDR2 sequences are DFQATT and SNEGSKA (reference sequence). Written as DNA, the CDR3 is TGCAGTGCTAGCCCCGGGACCGTTACAGATACGCAGTATCTT. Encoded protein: CSASPGTVTDTQYL.

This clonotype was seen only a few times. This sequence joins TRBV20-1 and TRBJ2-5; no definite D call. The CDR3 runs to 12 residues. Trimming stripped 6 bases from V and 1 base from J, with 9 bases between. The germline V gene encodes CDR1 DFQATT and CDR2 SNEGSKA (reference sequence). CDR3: CSAVQLQETQYF. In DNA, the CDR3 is TGCAGTGCCGTCCAACTCCAAGAGACCCAGTACTTC.

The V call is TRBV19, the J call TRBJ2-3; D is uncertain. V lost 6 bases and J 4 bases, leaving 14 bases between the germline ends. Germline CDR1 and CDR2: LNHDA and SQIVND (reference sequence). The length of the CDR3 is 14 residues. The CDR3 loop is CASRTRPDADTQYF. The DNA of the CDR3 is TGTGCCAGTAGGACGAGGCCGGACGCAGATACGCAGTATTTT.

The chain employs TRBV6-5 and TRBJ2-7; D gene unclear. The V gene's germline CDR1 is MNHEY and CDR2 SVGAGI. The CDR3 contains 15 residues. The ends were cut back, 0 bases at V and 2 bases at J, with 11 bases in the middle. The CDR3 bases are TGTGCCAGCAGTTACTCTTTAGTGTTTCCCTACGAGCAGTACTTC. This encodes CASSYSLVFPYEQYF.

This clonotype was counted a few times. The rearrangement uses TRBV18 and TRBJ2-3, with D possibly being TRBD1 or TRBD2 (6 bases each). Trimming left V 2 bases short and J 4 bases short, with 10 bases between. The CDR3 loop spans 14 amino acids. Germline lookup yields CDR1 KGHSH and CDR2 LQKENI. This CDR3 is CASSPGGGADTQYF. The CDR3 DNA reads TGTGCCAGCTCACCAGGAGGGGGAGCAGATACGCAGTATTTT.

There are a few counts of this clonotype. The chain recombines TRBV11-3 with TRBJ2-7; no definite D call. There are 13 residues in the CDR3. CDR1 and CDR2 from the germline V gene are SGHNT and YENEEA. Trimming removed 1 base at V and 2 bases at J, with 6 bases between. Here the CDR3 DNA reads TGTGCCAGCAGCTTAGGTCCCACCTACGAGCAGTACTTC. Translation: CASSLGPTYEQYF.

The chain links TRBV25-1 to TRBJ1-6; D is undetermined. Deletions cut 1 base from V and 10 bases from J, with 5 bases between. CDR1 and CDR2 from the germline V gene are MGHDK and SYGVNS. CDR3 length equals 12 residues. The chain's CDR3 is CASSEWMSPLHF. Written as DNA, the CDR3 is TGTGCCAGCAGTGAATGGATGTCACCCCTCCACTTT. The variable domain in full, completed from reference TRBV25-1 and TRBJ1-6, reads EADIYQTPRYLVIGTGKKITLECSQTMGHDKMYWYQQDPGMELHLIHYSYGVNSTEKGDLSSESTVSRIRTEHFPLTLESARPSHTSQYLCASSEWMSPLHFGNGTRLTVT.